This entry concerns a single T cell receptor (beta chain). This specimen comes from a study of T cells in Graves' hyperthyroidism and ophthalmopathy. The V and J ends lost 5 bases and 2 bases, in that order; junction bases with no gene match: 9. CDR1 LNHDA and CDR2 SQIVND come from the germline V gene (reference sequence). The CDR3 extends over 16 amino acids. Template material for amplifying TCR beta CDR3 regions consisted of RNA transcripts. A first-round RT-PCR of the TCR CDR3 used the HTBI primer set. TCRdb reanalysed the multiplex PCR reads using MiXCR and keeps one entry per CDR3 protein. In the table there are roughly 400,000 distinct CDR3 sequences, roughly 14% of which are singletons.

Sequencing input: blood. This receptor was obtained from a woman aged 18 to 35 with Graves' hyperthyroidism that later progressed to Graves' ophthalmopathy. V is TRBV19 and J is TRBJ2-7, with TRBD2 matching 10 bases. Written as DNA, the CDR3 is TGTGCCAGTAGTTCGCCACGGACTAGCGGCACCTACGAGCAGTACTTC. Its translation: CASSSPRTSGTYEQYF.